This T cell receptor beta chain originates from a study of a mutant IDH1 vaccine in newly diagnosed glioma. Study-level information: Before enrollment, the patients had been treated with radiotherapy alone, temozolomide alone, or both together. Most of them had received both. Study observations and caveats: In roughly 93% of patients, immune responses induced by the vaccine occurred.

Time point described: week 35, safety follow-up. A single vaccine dose contained 300 ug of mutant IDH1 20-mer peptide, and topical imiquimod was used with it. TCRdb keeps only in-frame clones here, not all; method: immunoSEQ multiplex PCR. This sample has tens of thousands of clones, with roughly 80% found just once. Comment on this clone: Its cognate antigen is unknown.

The TCR originated in a woman in her forties or fifties with glioma. Sequencing was performed on PBMCs, taken from a glioma patient whose treatment included an IDH1 peptide vaccine.

The CDR3: CATSISLGSSGANVLTF. Here the CDR3 DNA reads TGTGCCACCAGCATTTCATTAGGAAGCTCTGGGGCCAACGTCCTGACTTTC. This chain uses TRBV15 with TRBJ2-6; D not resolved. The CDR3 consists of 17 residues. Per germline, CDR1 LNHNV and CDR2 YYDKDF (reference sequence). V was pared by 4 bases and J by 0 bases, with 13 bases between.